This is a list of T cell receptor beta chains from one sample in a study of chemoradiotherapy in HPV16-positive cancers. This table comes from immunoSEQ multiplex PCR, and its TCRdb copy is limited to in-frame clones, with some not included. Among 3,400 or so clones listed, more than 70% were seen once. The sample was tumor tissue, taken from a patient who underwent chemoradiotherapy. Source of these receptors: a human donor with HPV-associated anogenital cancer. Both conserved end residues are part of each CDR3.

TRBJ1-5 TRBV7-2 CASSRGGNQPQHF
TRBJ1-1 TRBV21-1 CATLPLYRQEGKAFF
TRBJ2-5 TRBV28 CASSRLAVKETQYF
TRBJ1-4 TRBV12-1 CASSPYDRAINEKLFF
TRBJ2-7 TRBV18 CASSPRPGQVSYEQYF
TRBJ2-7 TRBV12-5 CASGLAPVESSGSYEQYF
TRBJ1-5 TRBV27 CASSSWGGGQPQHF
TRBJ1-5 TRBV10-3 CASDTGDNNQPQHF
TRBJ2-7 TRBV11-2 CASSRNQGEQYF
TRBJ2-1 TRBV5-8 CASSVSGDSYNEQFF
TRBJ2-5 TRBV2 CASRQGRDRAQYF
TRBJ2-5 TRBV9 CASSVWTGGAETQYF
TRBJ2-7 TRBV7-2 CASSLEGASGSYEQYF
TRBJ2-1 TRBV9 CASSVGSGSRVNEQFF
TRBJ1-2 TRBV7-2 CASSLVVLDYGYTF
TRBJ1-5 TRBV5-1 CASSLQGEEGQPQHF
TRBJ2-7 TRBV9 CASSPTGTANYEQYF
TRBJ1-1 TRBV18 CASSPGQLNSPTEAFF
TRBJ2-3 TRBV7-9 CASSPFHLAGGTDTQYF
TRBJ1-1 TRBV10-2 CASSDPNTEAFF
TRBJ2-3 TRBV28 CASSFDQGIDTQYF
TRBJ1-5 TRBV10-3 CAISADSDQPQHF
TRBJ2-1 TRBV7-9 CASSSGIRNEQFF
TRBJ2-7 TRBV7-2 CASSFIGESYEQYF
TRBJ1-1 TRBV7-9 CASSLAAGTEAFF
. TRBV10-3 CAISPGTSSYEQYF
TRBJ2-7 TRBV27 CASMAGASYEQYF
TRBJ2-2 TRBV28 CASSFPRDTGELFF
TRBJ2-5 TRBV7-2 CASSLAAATQETQYF
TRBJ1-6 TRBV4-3 CASSQDLAGSSPLHF
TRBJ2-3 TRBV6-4 CASSGRVMGTDTQYF
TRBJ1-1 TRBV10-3 CAMTRDMNTEAFF
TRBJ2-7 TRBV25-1 CASSEWDRGGEEQYF
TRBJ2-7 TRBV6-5 CASSYRGGNYEQYF
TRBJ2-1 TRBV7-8 CASSHPGTPFYNEQFF
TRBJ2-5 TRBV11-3 CASSYRTTETQYF
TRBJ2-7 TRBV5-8 CASSLVRGSGAKQYEQYF
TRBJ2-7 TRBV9 CASSPGHGRGEQYF
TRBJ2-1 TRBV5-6 CASSLFLGSYNEQFF
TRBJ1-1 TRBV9 CASSVDPEGREAFF
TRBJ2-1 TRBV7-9 CASSRSGGSSYNEQFF
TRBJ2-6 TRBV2 CASTFRGSGANVLTF
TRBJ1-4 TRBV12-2 CASRPDRGVSPNEKLFF
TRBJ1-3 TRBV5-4 CASSLDLAGQGAENTIYF
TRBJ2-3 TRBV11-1 CASSSPEGRAFFNTDTQYF
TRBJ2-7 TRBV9 CASSGGGLEQYF
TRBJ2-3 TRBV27 CASSSDPGGKDTQYF